The present T cell receptor (beta chain) was sequenced within a study of T cells in Graves' hyperthyroidism and ophthalmopathy. On the study more broadly: Peripheral blood collection took place at initial diagnosis, before any treatment.

Study-level results: Most expanded thyroid clonotypes above 0.001 also appeared in blood.

Template material for amplifying TCR beta CDR3 regions consisted of RNA transcripts. HTBI primers were the set used in a first-round RT-PCR of the TCR CDR3. TCRdb called the multiplex PCR reads again in MiXCR, with one record for every CDR3 protein. The table has some 500,000 distinct CDR3 sequences, around 24% seen once. For ophthalmopathy patients, the Clinical Activity Score was at least 3 and the NOSPECS grade at least 4; duration was under 3 months. Thyroid ultrasound, orbital computed tomography, clinical symptoms, and serum thyroxine and TRAb underpinned diagnoses. CDR3 size: 13 residues. The V segment lost 7 bases and the J segment 4 bases; nucleotides outside the gene matches: 7. Many counts were recorded for this clonotype. Its target is not known.

V usage is TRBV12-3 or TRBV12-4 and J usage is TRBJ2-7, with 7 bases matching TRBD1. This TCR was recovered from a woman aged 25 to 39 with Graves' ophthalmopathy. The material sequenced was blood. The CDR3 loop reads CASNLRDSYEQYF. The DNA for the CDR3 is TGTGCCAGCAACCTCCGGGACAGTTACGAGCAGTACTTC.